Included here is one T cell receptor beta chain sequence, with context. The target of this receptor is not known. No clone much larger than this one lies a single base away; base qualities are absent. The sample belongs to a study of blood T cells in healthy people across ages (dated by TCRdb to about 2015). The study in broad terms: In model experiments, template switching captured roughly one uniquely barcoded TCR beta cDNA molecule for every two T cells. Using the same blood draw, the study looked at two additional independent replicas of 1 million unique cDNA reads for two donors, one aged 18 to 30 and the other aged 80 or older. The donors were split into four age groups: young (average around 15 years), middle-aged (around 37), aged (over 55) and long-lived (roughly 80). To avoid experimental bias, donors of different ages were randomly spread across the sequencing lanes. Using deep sequencing normalized with unique cDNA molecular identifiers, the study measured how TCR beta repertoire diversity changes with age.

Systemically healthy Caucasian individuals from Russia, some 36 in total and aged roughly 6 to 95 years, were included as donors. Each donor gave ten milliliters of peripheral blood, collected into EDTA-treated Vacutainer tubes. Ficoll-Paque density-gradient centrifugation was used to isolate PBMCs, with at least 7 million obtained per sample. Trizol reagent was used to extract total RNA from the PBMCs, yielding at least 5.5 micrograms per sample. For every donor, an aliquot of PBMCs went through flow cytometry to measure the percentages of naive CD45RAhigh/CD27high T cells. Receptor libraries were prepared by 5' RACE. Instrument used: Illumina HiSeq 2500. The second PCR ran for about 6 to 12 cycles and used a J-beta primer mix along with a sample-barcoded 5' primer. A unique molecular identifier was introduced onto each TCR beta cDNA molecule by a template-switch 5' adaptor carrying 12 random nucleotides. Each sample yielded at least 3 million CDR3-containing paired-end reads. First-strand cDNA synthesis was performed from all RNA using the Mint cDNA synthesis kit, with priming by a TRBC-specific oligonucleotide. Following uracil-DNA glycosylase treatment, a first 18-cycle PCR with universal primers M1SS and BC2_uni_R was performed on all cDNA. Regarding the original processing steps: Normalization of each sample was performed by random selection of 1 million high-quality reads, each carrying a distinct molecular identifier. Reads sharing molecular identifiers were discarded rather than binned into consensus sequences. CDR3 identification, clonotype clustering and error correction used MiTCR with a Q25 quality threshold and the strictest error-elimination algorithm. A nonparametric unseen species model with Euler transformation was used to estimate a lower bound on total TCR beta diversity. TCRdb passed the public sequencing reads through fastp at Q25 and MiXCR, retaining productive beta sequences. Duplicate CDR3 protein sequences are folded into a single record with the most common DNA and genes. Here the V and J calls rest on TCRdb's processing, not on the authors' analysis. The sample records under 1,000,000 distinct CDR3 sequences, 46% of which are singletons. The ten largest clones add up to less than 20% of the sample.

General study outcomes and caveats: Because donor CMV infection status was unknown, age-related changes in expanded clonotypes were potentially confounded. Bulk unsorted PBMC profiling prevented conclusive comparison of naive and antigen-experienced compartments. Compared with the aged group, the long-lived group had more naive CD4+ T cells, fewer expanded clones and increased TCR diversity, a pattern suggesting age selection. Estimates of total diversity based on one million sequenced T cells were considered lower bounds and underestimates. Observed TCR beta diversity per million T cells fell roughly linearly with age, and a significant reduction was already apparent by age approximately 41. There was a strong correlation between observed TCR beta diversity and the percentage of naive T cells measured by flow cytometry.

Its CDR3 holds 17 amino acids, cysteine through phenylalanine. CDR3 DNA is the only sequence kept; it has 51 bases, read in frame from the first base. Trimmed from V: 4 bases; trimmed from J: 0 bases; junction bases lacking a gene match: 8. CDR1 is given as KGHSH and CDR2 as LQKENI, both from the germline V gene. This receptor was obtained from a man older than 75 in good health. Recombination joined TRBV18 with TRBJ2-1; the central 8 bases match TRBD2. The sequenced sample was blood. The encoded CDR3 is CASSLTPGGGSYNEQFF. The DNA sequence reads TGTGCCAGCTCACTAACCCCGGGAGGGGGCTCCTACAATGAGCAGTTCTTC.